The T cell receptor beta chain described here comes from a study of cytomegalovirus exposure and HLA in healthy donors. Overall study context: About 85 million unique TCRs from HLA-typed donors were held in an early release of data.

With 60 Vbeta and 13 Jbeta primers, the PCR was carried out. Profiled with immunoSEQ multiplex PCR; TCRdb holds only in-frame clones, not every one. There are 160,000 or so clones in the sample; 75% to 85% occur only once, and less than 15% lies in the top ten. Study findings and constraints: Most observed TCR sequences were rare, whereas some public TCRs were detected in many donors.

The CDR3 is 14 residues long. The germline CDR1 and CDR2 sequences are SGHAT and FQNNGV. The V and J ends lost 2 bases and 0 bases respectively, with 7 bases between them. On this clone itself: What it recognizes is unknown.

Sequencing was done on a sample of PBMCs. The receptor's source is a woman in her forties or fifties in good health and CMV-seronegative. This chain uses TRBV11-2 with TRBJ1-2; no reliable D call. The CDR3 reads CASSLTGSNYGYTF. In DNA, the CDR3 is TGTGCCAGCAGCTTAACGGGATCTAACTATGGCTACACCTTC.